This is a list of T cell receptor beta chains from one sample in a study of blood T cell repertoires in COVID-19. TCRdb's table, derived via immunoSEQ multiplex PCR, lists solely in-frame clones and lacks some. The sample records about 260,000 clones, about 87% being singletons. Sample: PBMCs or T cells enriched from blood (not recorded which). These receptors were obtained from a woman aged 45-59 years who had recovered from COVID-19. The CDR3 runs from the conserved cysteine through the conserved F or W. The order of the fields is J gene, D gene, clone size, V gene, CDR3 protein, CDR3 DNA. A D gene is named only where the DNA matches it firmly. Part of the rows lack a size; the others show once, few, many or a class for expanded clones.

J gene: TRBJ2-2; D gene: NA; clone size: NA; V gene: TRBV5-4; CDR3 protein: CASRSGQENVRELFF; CDR3 DNA: TGTGCCAGCAGGTCGGGACAAGAAAATGTCAGGGAGCTGTTTTTT
J gene: TRBJ1-6; D gene: NA; clone size: NA; V gene: TRBV6-5; CDR3 protein: CASSYTGGAGSPLHF; CDR3 DNA: TGTGCCAGCAGTTACACGGGGGGGGCAGGTTCACCCCTCCACTTT
J gene: TRBJ1-5; D gene: TRBD1; clone size: once; V gene: TRBV28; CDR3 protein: CASSLTGAGQPQHF; CDR3 DNA: TGTGCCAGCAGTCTGACAGGGGCTGGTCAGCCCCAGCATTTT
J gene: TRBJ2-3; D gene: NA; clone size: NA; V gene: TRBV4-3; CDR3 protein: CASSQSGVSVAQYF; CDR3 DNA: TGCGCCAGCAGCCAATCGGGGGTTTCGGTGGCGCAGTATTTT
J gene: TRBJ2-7; D gene: TRBD1; clone size: NA; V gene: TRBV27; CDR3 protein: CASTLYRDRVVEQYF; CDR3 DNA: TGTGCCAGCACCCTATACCGGGACAGGGTGGTCGAGCAGTACTTC
J gene: TRBJ1-1; D gene: NA; clone size: NA; V gene: TRBV29-1; CDR3 protein: CSVEMFRDTEAFF; CDR3 DNA: TGCAGCGTTGAAATGTTCAGGGACACTGAAGCTTTCTTT
J gene: TRBJ2-1; D gene: TRBD2; clone size: NA; V gene: TRBV7-2; CDR3 protein: CASTKSGRADNEQFF; CDR3 DNA: TGTGCCAGCACCAAAAGCGGGAGGGCCGACAATGAGCAGTTCTTC
J gene: TRBJ2-7; D gene: TRBD2; clone size: NA; V gene: TRBV18; CDR3 protein: CASSPGTSVTYEQYF; CDR3 DNA: TGTGCCAGCTCACCCGGGACTAGCGTTACCTACGAGCAGTACTTC
J gene: TRBJ1-6; D gene: NA; clone size: NA; V gene: TRBV5-4; CDR3 protein: CASSLGQTNSPLHF; CDR3 DNA: TGTGCCAGCAGCTTGGGACAGACGAATTCACCCCTCCACTTT
J gene: TRBJ2-7; D gene: NA; clone size: NA; V gene: TRBV6-5; CDR3 protein: CASTTVVYEQYF; CDR3 DNA: TGTGCCAGCACTACAGTGGTCTACGAGCAGTACTTC
J gene: TRBJ2-7; D gene: TRBD2; clone size: NA; V gene: TRBV6-5; CDR3 protein: CASSYSSSGGLSEQYF; CDR3 DNA: TGTGCCAGCAGTTACTCAAGTAGCGGGGGGCTGAGCGAGCAGTACTTC
J gene: TRBJ1-5; D gene: NA; clone size: NA; V gene: TRBV7-2; CDR3 protein: CASSSTGTSNNQPQHF; CDR3 DNA: TGTGCCAGCAGCTCAACCGGGACTTCAAACAATCAGCCCCAGCATTTT
J gene: TRBJ1-4; D gene: NA; clone size: NA; V gene: TRBV6-5; CDR3 protein: CASRQGIGEKLFF; CDR3 DNA: TGTGCCAGCAGGCAGGGGATTGGTGAAAAACTGTTTTTT
J gene: TRBJ2-1; D gene: TRBD2; clone size: NA; V gene: TRBV30; CDR3 protein: CAWKKGGRGEQFF; CDR3 DNA: TGTGCCTGGAAGAAGGGAGGGAGGGGTGAGCAGTTCTTC
J gene: TRBJ2-7; D gene: TRBD1; clone size: NA; V gene: TRBV18; CDR3 protein: CASSPGQVLSYEQYF; CDR3 DNA: TGTGCCAGCTCACCCGGACAGGTCCTCTCCTACGAGCAGTACTTC
J gene: TRBJ2-1; D gene: NA; clone size: NA; V gene: TRBV28; CDR3 protein: CASSYSGYNEQFF; CDR3 DNA: TGTGCCAGCAGTTATAGCGGTTACAATGAGCAGTTCTTC
J gene: TRBJ2-1; D gene: TRBD2; clone size: NA; V gene: TRBV28; CDR3 protein: CASSLGLTSGRVDNEQFF; CDR3 DNA: TGTGCCAGCAGTTTAGGACTGACTAGCGGGAGAGTTGACAATGAGCAGTTCTTC
J gene: TRBJ2-2; D gene: NA; clone size: NA; V gene: TRBV9; CDR3 protein: CASSVGGRRSGELFF; CDR3 DNA: TGTGCCAGCAGCGTAGGAGGGAGAAGGTCCGGGGAGCTGTTTTTT
J gene: TRBJ1-3; D gene: TRBD1; clone size: NA; V gene: TRBV7-8; CDR3 protein: CASSLTSGGPIGNTIYF; CDR3 DNA: TGTGCCAGCAGCTTAACCTCAGGGGGCCCAATAGGAAACACCATATATTTT
J gene: TRBJ1-3; D gene: NA; clone size: NA; V gene: TRBV30; CDR3 protein: CALTRTTSGNTIYF; CDR3 DNA: TGTGCCTTAACACGGACTACCTCTGGAAACACCATATATTTT
J gene: TRBJ1-1; D gene: NA; clone size: NA; V gene: TRBV14; CDR3 protein: CASSNSPNTEAFF; CDR3 DNA: TGTGCCAGCAGTAACTCACCGAACACTGAAGCTTTCTTT
J gene: TRBJ2-2; D gene: NA; clone size: NA; V gene: TRBV5-6; CDR3 protein: CASSTGANTGELFF; CDR3 DNA: TGTGCCAGCAGCACCGGGGCGAACACCGGGGAGCTGTTTTTT
J gene: TRBJ2-3; D gene: NA; clone size: NA; V gene: TRBV7-2; CDR3 protein: CASSLTGDGTDTQYF; CDR3 DNA: TGTGCCAGCAGCTTAACGGGAGACGGCACAGATACGCAGTATTTT
J gene: TRBJ2-1; D gene: TRBD2; clone size: NA; V gene: TRBV4-3; CDR3 protein: CASSQGLAAISYNEQFF; CDR3 DNA: TGCGCCAGCAGCCAAGGACTAGCGGCGATCTCCTACAATGAGCAGTTCTTC
J gene: TRBJ2-5; D gene: TRBD2; clone size: NA; V gene: TRBV24-1; CDR3 protein: CATSSGTSGSETQYF; CDR3 DNA: TGTGCCACCAGTTCCGGGACTAGCGGGAGTGAGACCCAGTACTTC
J gene: TRBJ1-1; D gene: NA; clone size: NA; V gene: TRBV7-9; CDR3 protein: CASSTMGGTEAFF; CDR3 DNA: TGTGCCAGCAGCACCATGGGGGGGACTGAAGCTTTCTTT
J gene: TRBJ2-2; D gene: NA; clone size: NA; V gene: TRBV9; CDR3 protein: CASSTRRGSGELFF; CDR3 DNA: TGTGCCAGCAGCACTCGCAGGGGTTCCGGGGAGCTGTTTTTT
J gene: TRBJ2-3; D gene: NA; clone size: NA; V gene: TRBV28; CDR3 protein: CASSAGTSRRTDTQYF; CDR3 DNA: TGTGCCAGCTCCGCTGGGACTTCCCGTCGCACAGATACGCAGTATTTT
J gene: TRBJ1-5; D gene: TRBD1; clone size: NA; V gene: TRBV7-2; CDR3 protein: CASSYGTGTGKYSNQPQHF; CDR3 DNA: TGTGCCAGCAGCTACGGCACCGGGACAGGAAAGTATAGCAATCAGCCCCAGCATTTT
J gene: TRBJ1-4; D gene: NA; clone size: NA; V gene: TRBV27; CDR3 protein: CASSFSGDGEKLFF; CDR3 DNA: TGTGCCAGCAGTTTTTCGGGGGATGGAGAAAAACTGTTTTTT
J gene: TRBJ1-2; D gene: TRBD1; clone size: NA; V gene: TRBV18; CDR3 protein: CASSPEQGNGYTF; CDR3 DNA: TGTGCCAGCTCACCTGAACAGGGGAATGGCTACACCTTC
J gene: TRBJ2-5; D gene: TRBD1; clone size: NA; V gene: TRBV7-8; CDR3 protein: CASSLPPGQGFTQYF; CDR3 DNA: TGTGCCAGCAGCTTGCCCCCGGGACAGGGCTTTACCCAGTACTTC
J gene: TRBJ2-1; D gene: NA; clone size: NA; V gene: TRBV19; CDR3 protein: CASSWGEDYNEQFF; CDR3 DNA: TGTGCCAGTAGTTGGGGGGAGGACTACAATGAGCAGTTCTTC